The clone carrying this TCR beta chain was detected only a few times. This entry is derived from a study of technical replicates of blood from a few donors. Assay: immunoSEQ multiplex PCR; the TCRdb copy retains only in-frame clones and omits some. The sample shows approximately 81,000 clones, 90% to 97% of them seen only once. Germline V gene data show CDR1 as ENHRY and CDR2 as SYGVKD. Trimming cost V 8 bases and J 1 base, with 15 bases left between them. The CDR3 loop spans 14 amino acids. The sequenced sample consisted of T cells isolated from PBMCs. The chain is built from TRBV10-3 and TRBJ2-7, with D perhaps matching TRBD1 (6 bases). This sequence was found in a human donor in good health. DNA of the CDR3: TGTGCCATCCTTCCCCCGGGACAATCCTACGAGCAGTACTTC. This sequence encodes CAILPPGQSYEQYF.